This TCR beta chain was profiled in a study of blood T cells in healthy people across ages. Combining a sample-barcoded 5' primer with a J-beta primer mix, a second PCR ran for about 7 to 12 cycles. TCRdb reprocessed the 5' RACE reads with MiXCR, giving one entry per CDR3 protein. The table shows roughly 1.7 million distinct CDR3 sequences, with around 36% occurring only once. This clonotype was counted only a few times. The germline V gene encodes CDR1 ENHRY and CDR2 SYGVKD. V lost 4 bases and J 0 bases, leaving 7 bases between the germline ends. This CDR3 has 13 amino acids. Material: blood. The chain combines TRBV10-3 with TRBJ2-7; D is uncertain. This receptor was obtained from a woman in her 30s in good health. This CDR3 reads CAISAQSSYEQYF. The CDR3 DNA sequence: TGTGCCATCAGTGCCCAATCCTCCTACGAGCAGTACTTC.